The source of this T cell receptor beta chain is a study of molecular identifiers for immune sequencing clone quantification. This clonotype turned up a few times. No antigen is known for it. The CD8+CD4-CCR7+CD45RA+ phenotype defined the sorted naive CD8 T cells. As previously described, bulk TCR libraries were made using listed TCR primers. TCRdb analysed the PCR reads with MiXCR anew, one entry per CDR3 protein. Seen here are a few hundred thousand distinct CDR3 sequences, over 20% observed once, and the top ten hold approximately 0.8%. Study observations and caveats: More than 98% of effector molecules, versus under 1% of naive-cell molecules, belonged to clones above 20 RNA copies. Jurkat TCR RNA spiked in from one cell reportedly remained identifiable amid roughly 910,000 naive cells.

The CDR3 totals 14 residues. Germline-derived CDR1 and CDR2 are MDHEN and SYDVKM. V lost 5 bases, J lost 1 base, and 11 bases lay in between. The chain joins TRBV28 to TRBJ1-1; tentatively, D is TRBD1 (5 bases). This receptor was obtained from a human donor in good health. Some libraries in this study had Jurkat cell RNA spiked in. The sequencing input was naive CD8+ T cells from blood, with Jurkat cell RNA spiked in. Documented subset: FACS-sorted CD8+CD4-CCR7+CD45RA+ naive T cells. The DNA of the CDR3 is TGTGCCAGCAGTCATTTGGACAAGAACACTGAAGCTTTCTTT. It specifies CASSHLDKNTEAFF.